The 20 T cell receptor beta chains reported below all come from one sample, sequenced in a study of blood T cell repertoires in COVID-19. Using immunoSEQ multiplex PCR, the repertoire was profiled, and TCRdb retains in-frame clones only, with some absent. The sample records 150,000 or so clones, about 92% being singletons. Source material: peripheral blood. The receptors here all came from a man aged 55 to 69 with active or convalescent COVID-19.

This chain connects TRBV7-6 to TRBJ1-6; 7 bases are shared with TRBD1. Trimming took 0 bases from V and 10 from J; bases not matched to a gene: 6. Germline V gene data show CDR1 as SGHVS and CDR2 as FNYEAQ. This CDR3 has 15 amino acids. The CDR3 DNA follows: TGTGCCAGCAGCTTAGCAAGGGGGCTTGGGTCACCCCTCCACTTT. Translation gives CASSLARGLGSPLHF.

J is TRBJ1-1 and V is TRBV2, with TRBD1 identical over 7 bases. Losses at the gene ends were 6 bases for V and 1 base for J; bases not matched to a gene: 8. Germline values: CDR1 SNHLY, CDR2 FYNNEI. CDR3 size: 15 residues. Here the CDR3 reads CASSPERTGNTEAFF. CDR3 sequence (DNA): TGTGCCAGCAGCCCAGAAAGGACAGGGAACACTGAAGCTTTCTTT.

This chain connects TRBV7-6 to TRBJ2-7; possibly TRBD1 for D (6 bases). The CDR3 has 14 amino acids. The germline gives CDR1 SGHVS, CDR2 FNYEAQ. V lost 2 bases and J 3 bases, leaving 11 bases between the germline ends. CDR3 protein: CASSLSGALYEQYF. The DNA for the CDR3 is TGTGCCAGCAGCTTATCAGGGGCTCTCTACGAGCAGTACTTC.

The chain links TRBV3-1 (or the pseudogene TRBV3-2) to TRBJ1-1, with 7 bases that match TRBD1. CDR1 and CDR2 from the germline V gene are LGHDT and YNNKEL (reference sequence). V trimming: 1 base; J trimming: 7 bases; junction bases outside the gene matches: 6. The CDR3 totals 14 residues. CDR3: CASSQVGGAREAFF. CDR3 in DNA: TGTGCCAGCAGCCAAGTAGGGGGCGCACGTGAAGCTTTCTTT.

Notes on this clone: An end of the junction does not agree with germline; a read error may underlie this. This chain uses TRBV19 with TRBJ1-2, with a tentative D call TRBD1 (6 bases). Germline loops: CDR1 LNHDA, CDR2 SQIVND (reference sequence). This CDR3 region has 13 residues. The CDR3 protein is CASSIDKFGGALF. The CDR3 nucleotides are TGTGCCAGTAGTATAGATAAGTTTGGGGGCGCTCTCTTC. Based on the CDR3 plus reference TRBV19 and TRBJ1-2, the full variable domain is DGGITQSPKYLFRKEGQNVTLSCEQNLNHDAMYWYRQDPGQGLRLIYYSQIVNDFQKGDIAEGYSVSREKKESFPLTVTSAQKNPTAFYLCASSIDKFGGALFGSGTRLTVV.

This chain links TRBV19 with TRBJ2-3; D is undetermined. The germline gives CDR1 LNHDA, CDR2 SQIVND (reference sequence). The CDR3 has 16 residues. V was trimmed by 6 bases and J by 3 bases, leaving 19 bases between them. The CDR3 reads CASSFYSNLATDTQYF. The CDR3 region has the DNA TGTGCCAGTAGCTTTTACAGCAACTTGGCTACAGATACGCAGTATTTT.

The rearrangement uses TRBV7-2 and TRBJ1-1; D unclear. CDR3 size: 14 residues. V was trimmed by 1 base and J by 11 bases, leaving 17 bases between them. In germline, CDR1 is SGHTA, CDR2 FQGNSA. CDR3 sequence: CASSLVVGPQRAFF. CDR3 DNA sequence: TGTGCCAGCAGCTTAGTTGTAGGTCCTCAGAGGGCTTTCTTT.

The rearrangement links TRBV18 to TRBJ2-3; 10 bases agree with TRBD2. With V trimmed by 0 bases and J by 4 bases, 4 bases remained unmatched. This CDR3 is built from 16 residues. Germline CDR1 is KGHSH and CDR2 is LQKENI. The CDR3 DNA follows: TGTGCCAGCTCACCACCGCCGGGACTAGCGTCAGATACGCAGTATTTT. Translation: CASSPPPGLASDTQYF.

The CDR3 nucleotides read TGTGCCAGCAGCCCCTTCGAGGGAGAGATGCTTGCAGATACGCAGTATTTT. Translating gives CASSPFEGEMLADTQYF. This rearrangement joins TRBV5-8 to TRBJ2-3; a weak D match, TRBD2 (5 bases). Trimming shortened V by 4 bases and J by 4 bases, and 22 bases separated the two germline ends. Looked up from germline, CDR1 is SGHTS and CDR2 is YDEGEE. The CDR3 covers 17 residues.

CDR3 loop: CATGGTSAYEQYF. DNA of the CDR3: TGTGCCACCGGGGGGACTAGCGCCTACGAGCAGTACTTC. The chain links TRBV7-9 to TRBJ2-7; 10 positions agree with TRBD2. The germline V gene encodes CDR1 SEHNR and CDR2 FQNEAQ (reference sequence). V gave up 10 bases and J gave up 2 bases; unmatched junction bases: 5. This CDR3 has 13 residues.

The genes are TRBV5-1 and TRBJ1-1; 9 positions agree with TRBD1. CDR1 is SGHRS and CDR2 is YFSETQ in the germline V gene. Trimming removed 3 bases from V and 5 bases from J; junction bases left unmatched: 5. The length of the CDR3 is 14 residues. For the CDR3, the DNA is TGCGCCAGCAGCTGGACCGGACAGGGGACTGAAGCTTTCTTT. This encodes CASSWTGQGTEAFF.

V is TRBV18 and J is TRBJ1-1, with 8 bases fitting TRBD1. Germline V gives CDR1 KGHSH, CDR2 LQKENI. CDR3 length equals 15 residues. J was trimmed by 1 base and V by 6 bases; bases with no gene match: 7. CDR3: CASSRGGTGNTEAFF. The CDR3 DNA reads TGTGCCAGCTCTCGTGGAGGGACAGGGAACACTGAAGCTTTCTTT. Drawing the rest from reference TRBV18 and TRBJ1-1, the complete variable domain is NAGVMQNPRHLVRRRGQEARLRCSPMKGHSHVYWYRQLPEEGLKFMVYLQKENIIDESGMPKERFSAEFPKEGPSILRIQQVVRGDSAAYFCASSRGGTGNTEAFFGQGTRLTVV.

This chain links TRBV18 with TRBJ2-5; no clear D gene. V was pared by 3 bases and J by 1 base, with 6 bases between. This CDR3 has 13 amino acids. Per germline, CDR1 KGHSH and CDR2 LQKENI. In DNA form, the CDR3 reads TGTGCCAGCTCACCTTCCAGCCAAGAGACCCAGTACTTC. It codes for CASSPSSQETQYF.

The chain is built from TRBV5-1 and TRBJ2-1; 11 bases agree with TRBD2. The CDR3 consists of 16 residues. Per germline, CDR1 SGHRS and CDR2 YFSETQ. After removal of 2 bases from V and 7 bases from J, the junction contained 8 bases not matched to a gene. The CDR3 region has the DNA TGCGCCAGCAGCTTCCTTACTAGCGGGAGTCCAAATGAGCAGTTCTTC. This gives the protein CASSFLTSGSPNEQFF.

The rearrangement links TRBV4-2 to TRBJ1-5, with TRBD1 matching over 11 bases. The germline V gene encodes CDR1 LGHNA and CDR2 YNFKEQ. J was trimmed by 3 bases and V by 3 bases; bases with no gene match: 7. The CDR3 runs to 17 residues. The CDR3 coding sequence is TGTGCCAGCAGCCAGACCGGGACAGGGGGTCTCAATCAGCCCCAGCATTTT. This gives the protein CASSQTGTGGLNQPQHF.

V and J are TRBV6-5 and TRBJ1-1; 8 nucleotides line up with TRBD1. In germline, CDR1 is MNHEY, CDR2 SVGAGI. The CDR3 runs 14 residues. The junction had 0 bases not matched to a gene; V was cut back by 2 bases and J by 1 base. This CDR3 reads CASSYQGANTEAFF. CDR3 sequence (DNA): TGTGCCAGCAGTTACCAGGGGGCGAACACTGAAGCTTTCTTT.

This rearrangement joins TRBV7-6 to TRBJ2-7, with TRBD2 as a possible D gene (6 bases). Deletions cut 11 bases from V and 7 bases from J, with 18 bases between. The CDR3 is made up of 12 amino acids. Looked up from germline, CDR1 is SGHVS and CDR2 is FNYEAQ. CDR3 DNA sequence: TGTGCCCTAGGGAAGAGGGGAGGTGAGCAGTACTTC. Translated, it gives CALGKRGGEQYF.

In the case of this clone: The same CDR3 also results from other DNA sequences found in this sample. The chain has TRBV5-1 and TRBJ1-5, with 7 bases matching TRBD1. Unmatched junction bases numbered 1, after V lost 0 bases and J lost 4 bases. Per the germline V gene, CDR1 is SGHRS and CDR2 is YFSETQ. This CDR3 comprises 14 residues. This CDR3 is CASSLAGGNQPQHF. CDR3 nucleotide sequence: TGCGCCAGCAGCTTGGCAGGGGGGAATCAGCCCCAGCATTTT.

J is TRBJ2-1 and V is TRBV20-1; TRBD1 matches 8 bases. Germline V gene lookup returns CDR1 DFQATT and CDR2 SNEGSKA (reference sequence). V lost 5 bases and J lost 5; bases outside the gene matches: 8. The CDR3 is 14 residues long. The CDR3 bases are TGCAGTGCTGGTGACAGGGGCACCCACAATGAGCAGTTCTTC. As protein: CSAGDRGTHNEQFF.

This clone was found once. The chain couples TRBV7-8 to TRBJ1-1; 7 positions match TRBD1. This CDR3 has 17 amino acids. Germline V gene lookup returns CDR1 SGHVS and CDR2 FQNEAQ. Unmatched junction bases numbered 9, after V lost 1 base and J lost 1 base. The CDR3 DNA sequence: TGTGCCAGCAGCTTAGTTTTCAGGGGGATTCGGAACACTGAAGCTTTCTTT. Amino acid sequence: CASSLVFRGIRNTEAFF.